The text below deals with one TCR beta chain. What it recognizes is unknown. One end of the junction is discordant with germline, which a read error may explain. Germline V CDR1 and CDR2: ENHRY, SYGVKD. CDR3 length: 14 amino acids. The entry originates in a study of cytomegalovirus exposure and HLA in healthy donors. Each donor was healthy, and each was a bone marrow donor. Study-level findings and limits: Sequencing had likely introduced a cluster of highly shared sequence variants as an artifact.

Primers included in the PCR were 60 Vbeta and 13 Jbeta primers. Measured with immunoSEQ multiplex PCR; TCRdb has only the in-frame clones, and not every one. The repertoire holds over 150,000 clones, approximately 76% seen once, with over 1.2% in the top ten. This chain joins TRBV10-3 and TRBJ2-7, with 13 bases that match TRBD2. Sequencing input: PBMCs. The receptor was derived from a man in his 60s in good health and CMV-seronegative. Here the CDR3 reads CAITSEGLAGKVDF. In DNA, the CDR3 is TGTGCCATCACTTCCGAGGGACTAGCGGGGAAGGTCGACTTC.